This TCR beta chain was sequenced during a study of cytomegalovirus exposure and HLA in healthy donors (dated by TCRdb to about 2017). General notes on the study: An earlier analysis of around 600 of the donors reported about 290 Gb of sequence data and around 120 million unique TCR beta sequences from about 200 million T cells. An early release that covered about 600 HLA-typed donors contained 300 to 350 gigabases of sequencing data and 75 million to 100 million unique TCR sequences. Among the roughly 430 genotyped donors, around 81% belonged to the genetic ancestry cluster associated with self-reported Caucasian donors. The study aimed to test whether signatures of past pathogen exposure could be identified by cataloging public T cell receptors. The T cell repertoires of around 730 subjects were profiled by immunosequencing and related to cytomegalovirus serostatus. In addition to the first cohort of roughly 700 subjects, a separate validation cohort of some 120 different subjects was used. To predict cytomegalovirus infection status, the study combined high-throughput TCR immunosequencing, statistical association of individual TCRs with disease status, and machine learning. A later analysis re-examined previously published TCR beta repertoires from more than 650 donors and added high-resolution HLA genotyping to investigate patterns of TCR occurrence. In the later analysis, no new phenotypic data were used to find candidate immune exposures; instead, reliance was placed on TCR beta sequences and their occurrence across donors. In an earlier analysis of a few hundred of the donors, high-throughput TCR beta sequencing was used to judge whether each TCR beta V gene segment behaved as functional or pseudogenic. Alongside the repertoire data, information on donor age, sex, ethnicity and CMV serostatus was compiled. A later genetic analysis used genome-wide SNP genotypes for about 55% of the 666 donors, treating that subset as a discovery cohort. Every repertoire in the discovery cohort had been generated on one and the same sequencing platform. Both class I and class II loci were covered by HLA typing, at four-digit resolution. Typing coverage varied by locus: about 629-640 donors for A, B, C, DRB1 and DQB1; approximately 520 for DQA1; 606 for DPA1; 450 to 480 for DPB1. About five DR-DQ haplotypes were treated as single units for association and clustering because of strong linkage in the cohort. Among around 400 genotyped donors of the cohort, an average of roughly 230,000 unique TCR beta nucleotide sequences was sequenced per donor, of which roughly 17% were non-productive. The paper as a whole reports these results and caveats: The sequencing pipeline was judged likely to have produced a cluster of highly shared sequence variants as a technical artifact. Correlated functional status among segregating V segments might reflect linkage disequilibrium, but an unknown experimental factor could not be ruled out. The 87-base-pair reads could not distinguish some IMGT-functional V segments, including TRBV6-2 and TRBV6-3, so those segments were excluded. The classifier was reported to diagnose cytomegalovirus status with high specificity and sensitivity in both the original cohort and the validation cohort. Specific HLA alleles were associated with 15,000 to 20,000 TCR beta sequences at a false discovery rate of 0.05 in a later analysis. Because HLA typing was unavailable for some donors at each locus, only the typed subset was used in association tests. An association between a missense DCLRE1C variant and V-gene and J-gene trimming of TCR beta chains was found in a later genetic analysis and replicated in an independent cohort. According to a later analysis, TCR association rates differed among HLA loci, with DRB1 alleles showing the most associated TCRs and HLA-C alleles showing the fewest. In a later analysis, most CMV-associated TCR beta chains were found to appear HLA-restricted, with HLA associations seemingly driven largely by CMV exposure. Compared with the 666-donor mean, donors in an Asian-associated ancestry cluster had fewer N-insertions in productive TCRs, according to a later genetic analysis. A further reported finding was that TCR beta sequences accurately predicted the HLA-A and HLA-B alleles for most subjects in the first cohort. When HLA alleles, especially DR and DQ, strongly co-occurred, attributing TCR associations to individual alleles was difficult. Around 16 rarely observed V segments, including chromosome 9 orphons, were excluded from the earlier analysis of just under 600 of the donors because counts were too low. In the study, some 160 TCR beta chains were listed as associated with cytomegalovirus. In a later analysis, HLA-associated TCR beta chains showed more clonal expansion and lower generation probabilities than non-associated chains that were equally common. Sequencing depth was assumed to be roughly uniform across donors in the presence/absence analyses, though that assumption may not hold. According to the authors, the approach could potentially be generalized to other disease states and immunological phenotypes. Across donors, most TCR sequences were observed very rarely, whereas some public TCRs were present in many individuals. For the cohort, immune exposure information was limited to CMV serostatus. In this cohort, only TCR beta chains were sequenced, and detectable features were limited by the absence of alpha or paired-chain data. An earlier analysis of approximately 590 of the donors showed that most TCR beta V segments appeared in productive rearrangements either about 87% or about 30% of the time, which broadly matched IMGT annotations. In vitro tests confirmed that a few of the cytomegalovirus-associated TCR beta chains recognize cytomegalovirus antigens. A later analysis reported that several top co-occurrence clusters appeared linked to parvovirus B19, influenza, CMV and Epstein-Barr virus.

From the cysteine up to the phenylalanine, the CDR3 has a length of 15 residues. Just the 45-base CDR3 DNA is kept, in frame starting at base 1. CDR1 and CDR2 are drawn from the germline V gene: SGHRS, YFSETQ. Trimming costs V 0 bases and J 6 bases, and their ends lie 15 bases apart. The library was made by the immunoSEQ multiplex PCR assay. The multiplex PCR relied on a mix of 60 forward primers for TCR Vbeta segments and 13 reverse primers for TCR Jbeta segments. The CDR3 region of rearranged TCR beta genes was amplified from genomic DNA by a multiplex PCR assay. On the Illumina HiSeq System, the amplified TCR beta libraries were sequenced as 87-base-pair reads. On the authors' methods: Across the roughly 640 repertoires, a later analysis counted about 81 million unique TCR beta chains, 9.5 million to 13 million of which were shared by at least two donors. A nearest-neighbor algorithm error-corrected the raw reads and collapsed the reads into unique sequences, merging closely related sequences to remove PCR and sequencing errors. Alignment of CDR3 sequences to IMGT reference sequences was used to assign V, D and J gene segments. For a sequence to be retained, at least a six-nucleotide match to both a V gene segment and a J gene segment was required. Rearrangements were classified as productive when the CDR3 lacked stop codons and remained in frame with V and J, and all other rearrangements were classified as non-productive. CDR3 was defined by IMGT convention, running from the second conserved V-encoded cysteine to the conserved J-encoded phenylalanine. In an earlier analysis of around 540 of the donors, sequences lacking an unambiguous match to a single V gene segment were excluded. In an earlier analysis of approximately 590 of the donors, V segments were called functional above 56.7% productive rearrangements and were called segregating when the between-donor standard deviation exceeded 5%. A statistical classification framework was developed to diagnose cytomegalovirus status using the catalog of TCR beta chain sequences. In a later analysis, V and J genes were assigned by comparing TCR nucleotide sequences against IMGT/GENE-DB human TR gene sequences. Using the TCRdist pipeline, a later analysis assigned CDR3 sequences along with most-parsimonious VDJ recombination scenarios. In a later analysis, each TCR beta chain was defined by its CDR3 amino acid sequence together with its V-gene family, and reads without a unique V-gene family were excluded. A later analysis removed several hundred highly shared, low-generation-probability nucleotide sequences to deal with suspected cross-contamination and a sequencing artifact. In a later analysis, a clonal expansion index was calculated for each public chain from normalized within-repertoire ranks of inferred template counts. Generation probabilities in a later analysis came from a VDJ recombination model fitted to out-of-frame rearrangements, and those results were checked against IGoR. Hypergeometric tests were used in a later analysis to score TCR-TCR, TCR-HLA and TCR-CMV co-occurrence, with a repertoire-size bias correction applied to the TCR pairs. In a later analysis, false discovery rates were estimated by permuting HLA or CMV assignments 20 times. In a later analysis, co-occurring TCRs were grouped using DBSCAN, and TCRdist sequence similarity was added for clustering within HLA-allele-positive subsets. Repertoires with fewer than 30,000 or more than 120,000 public chains were left out of co-occurrence clustering, as were about 5 repertoires with anomalous nucleotide sharing. TCRdb retrieved this table from immuneACCESS and kept in-frame rearrangements only. Not all clones are present; in checked studies, unresolved V genes account for under half, and no reason is known for the remainder. The V and J calls and the clone size are those of that table, but D and trimming were determined from the DNA. The sample table shows 100,000 to 150,000 clones, and 82% are seen once. The ten top clones hold about 7.5% of the sample.

The cohort comprised 550 to 700 healthy bone marrow donors. At the time of sampling, all cohort members were nominally healthy, though unrecorded immune exposures were likely present. The donor was CMV seropositive and was included in the group of 250 to 300 seropositive cohort members. Every donor gave a peripheral blood sample, and the peripheral blood mononuclear cells from that sample were used for TCR beta sequencing. The Qiagen DNeasy Blood Extraction Kit was used to extract genomic DNA from the blood cell samples. This clone was picked up a small number of times. The antigen it binds to is not known. Base qualities were left out, and no much larger clone turns up one base away.

The clonotype originates from a woman in her forties or fifties in good health and CMV-seropositive. Material for sequencing was PBMCs. The chain joins TRBV5-1 to TRBJ1-2; matching of 6 bases hints at TRBD1 as the D gene. Read as DNA, the sequence is TGCGCCAGCAGCTTGGGGGGGGGACGGACAGATGGCTACACCTTC. Translated, this is CASSLGGGRTDGYTF.